This T cell receptor beta chain emerged from a study of control samples from healthy donors and cancer patients. Assay used: immunoSEQ multiplex PCR; TCRdb lists only in-frame clones, some missing. The sample yields 150,000 to 200,000 clones, approximately 94% seen once. The V and J ends lost 2 bases and 1 base respectively, with 5 bases between them. This CDR3 is 13 amino acids long. The specimen sequenced was blood. The clonotype comes from a woman aged 18-29 years in good health. The V gene is TRBV12-3 or TRBV12-4, the J gene TRBJ2-5; maybe TRBD1 (5 bases). The DNA of the CDR3 is TGTGCCAGCAGTTTAAGGGGCCAAGAGACCCAGTACTTC. As protein: CASSLRGQETQYF.